This T cell receptor beta chain is drawn from a study of molecular identifiers for immune sequencing clone quantification. Germline values: CDR1 MNHEY, CDR2 SMNVEV (reference sequence). This CDR3 region has 20 residues. With regard to this clonotype: Sequence at one end of the junction differs from germline and may be a read error.

One entry per CDR3 protein, called by TCRdb with MiXCR from the PCR reads. Altogether about 510,000 distinct CDR3 sequences are present, 20% to 25% being singletons, with the ten largest covering approximately 0.8%. Specimen: naive CD8+ T cells from blood, with Jurkat cell RNA spiked in. Subset indicated: FACS-sorted CD8+CD4-CCR7+CD45RA+ naive T cells. The chain uses TRBV27 and TRBJ2-3; 9 bases line up with TRBD2. The sequence came from a human donor in good health. Some libraries in this study had Jurkat cell RNA spiked in. The CDR3 loop is CASSKYLGQALSGSTDAQYF. The CDR3 coding sequence is TGTGCCAGCAGCAAATATCTGGGCCAGGCCCTTAGCGGGAGCACAGATGCGCAGTATTTT.